The clone carrying this T cell receptor (beta chain) was seen at least ten times. Its specificity is not known. From RNA transcripts, TCR beta CDR3 regions were amplified. The HTBI set primed first-round TCR CDR3 RT-PCR. One entry per CDR3 protein, called by TCRdb with MiXCR from the multiplex PCR reads. The sample includes about 400,000 distinct CDR3 sequences, roughly an eighth of them seen just once. The sample belongs to a study of T cells in Graves' hyperthyroidism and ophthalmopathy. Ophthalmopathy patients had Clinical Activity Score at least 3, NOSPECS grade at least 4, duration under 3 months. Each diagnosis was grounded in clinical symptoms, serum thyroxine and TRAb, thyroid ultrasound, and orbital computed tomography. CDR1 and CDR2 (germline): LNHNV, YYDKDF (reference sequence). CDR3 length equals 12 residues. V lost 0 bases, J lost 5 bases, and 2 bases lay in between. General study findings and limits: It was a median approximately 6.9 months before onset that the model predicted ophthalmopathy. Blood shared most expanded thyroid clonotypes above 0.001.

This receptor was obtained from a man aged 45-60 years with Graves' ophthalmopathy. The sequencing input was blood. The genes are TRBV15 and TRBJ1-5; no firm D call. CDR3 nucleotides: TGTGCCACCAGCAGAGATCATCAGCCCCAGCATTTT. Protein sequence: CATSRDHQPQHF.